This T cell receptor (beta chain) was obtained from a study of beta chain features in type 1 diabetes. Whole-study findings and limits: TCRB CDR3s from Type 1 diabetes patients were moderately but significantly shorter in all four CD4+ subsets.

Every isolated RNA sample was fully reverse transcribed, so sequencing captured expressed TCRB transcripts. Clones were read by immunoSEQ multiplex PCR, and TCRdb kept only the in-frame ones, dropping some. The sample carries 680,000 or so clones, around an eighth recorded once. The table lists this clone with a few counts. As yet, its antigen is unknown. Other nucleotide sequences in the sample specify the same CDR3. Germline values: CDR1 GTSNPN, CDR2 SVGIG (reference sequence). V trimming: 0 bases; J trimming: 1 base; junction bases outside the gene matches: 1. The length of the CDR3 is 14 residues. The sequencing input was naive CD4+ T cells from blood. The chain combines TRBV30 with TRBJ1-1, with 8 bases identical to TRBD1. The receptor was derived from a man between 18 and 35 years old with type 1 diabetes. The CDR3 sequence: CAWSVQGGNTEAFF. The CDR3 DNA is TGTGCCTGGAGTGTACAGGGGGGGAACACTGAAGCTTTCTTT.